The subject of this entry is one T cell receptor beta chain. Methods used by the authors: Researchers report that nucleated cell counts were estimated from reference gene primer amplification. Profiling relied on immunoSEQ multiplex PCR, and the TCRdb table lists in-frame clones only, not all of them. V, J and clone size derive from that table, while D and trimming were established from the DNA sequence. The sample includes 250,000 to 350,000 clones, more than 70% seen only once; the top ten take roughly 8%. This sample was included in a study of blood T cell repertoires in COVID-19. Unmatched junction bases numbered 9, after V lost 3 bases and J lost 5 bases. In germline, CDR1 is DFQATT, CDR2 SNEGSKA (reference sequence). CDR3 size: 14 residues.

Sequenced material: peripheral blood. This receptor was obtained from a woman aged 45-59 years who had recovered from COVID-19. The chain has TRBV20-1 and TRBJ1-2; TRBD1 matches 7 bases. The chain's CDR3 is CSASQRTGEYGYTF. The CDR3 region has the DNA TGCAGTGCTAGTCAACGGACAGGCGAATATGGCTACACCTTC.